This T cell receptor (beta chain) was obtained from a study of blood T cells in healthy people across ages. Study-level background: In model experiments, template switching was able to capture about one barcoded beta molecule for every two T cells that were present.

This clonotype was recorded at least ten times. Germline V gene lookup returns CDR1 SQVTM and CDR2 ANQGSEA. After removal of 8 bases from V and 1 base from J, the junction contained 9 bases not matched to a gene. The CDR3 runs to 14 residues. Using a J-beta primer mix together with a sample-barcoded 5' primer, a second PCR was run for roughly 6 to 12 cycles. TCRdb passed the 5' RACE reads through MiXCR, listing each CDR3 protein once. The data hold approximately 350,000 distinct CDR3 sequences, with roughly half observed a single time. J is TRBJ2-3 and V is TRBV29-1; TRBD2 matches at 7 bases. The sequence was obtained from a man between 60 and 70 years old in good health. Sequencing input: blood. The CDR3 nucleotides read TGCAGCACAATTATACGGGGGGGCACAGATACGCAGTATTTT. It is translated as CSTIIRGGTDTQYF.